Listed below are T cell receptor beta chains from one sample, sequenced in a study of early T cells in non-severe SARS-CoV-2 infection. TCRdb reprocessed the 5' RACE reads via MiXCR and lists one record per CDR3 protein. This table holds some 50,000 distinct CDR3 sequences, around 9.3% found once. This specimen consisted of whole blood, obtained at baseline. The source is an adult who was a healthcare worker with PCR-confirmed SARS-CoV-2 infection or an uninfected control (not recorded which). The CDR3 runs from the conserved cysteine through the conserved F or W. The D gene is left open where the match is weak. Clone size is not always given. Where it is, it says once, few, many or a class for expanded clones.

- TRBJ2-1 TRBV6-6 TRBD2 CASSQRGGRFTYNEQFF TGTGCCAGCAGTCAGCGGGGGGGCCGCTTCACCTACAATGAGCAGTTCTTC
few TRBJ2-5 TRBV11-2 TRBD2 CASSLAAGGQETQYF TGTGCCAGCAGCTTAGCAGCGGGAGGGCAAGAGACCCAGTACTTC
few TRBJ2-7 TRBV7-9 TRBD1 CASSVPGTGDYEQYF TGTGCCAGCAGCGTACCCGGGACAGGGGACTACGAGCAGTACTTC
few TRBJ1-3 TRBV5-6 - CASSLDAGTRRNTIYF TGTGCCAGCAGCTTGGACGCGGGCACGAGACGAAACACCATATATTTT
few TRBJ2-2 TRBV10-3 TRBD1 CAISETGGTGELFF TGTGCCATCAGTGAAACAGGGGGCACCGGGGAGCTGTTTTTT
many TRBJ2-1 TRBV30 TRBD2 CAWSPRASGPNNEQFF TGTGCCTGGAGCCCGAGGGCTAGCGGGCCGAACAATGAGCAGTTCTTC
few TRBJ2-7 TRBV6-1 TRBD1 CASSWTGNYEQYF TGTGCCAGCAGTTGGACAGGGAACTACGAGCAGTACTTC
few TRBJ1-5 TRBV18 TRBD1 CASSPTGTGGVQPQHF TGTGCCAGCTCACCCACCGGGACAGGGGGCGTGCAGCCCCAGCATTTT
many TRBJ1-1 TRBV5-1 TRBD1 CASSKMQGARAEAFF TGCGCCAGCAGCAAAATGCAGGGGGCGAGGGCTGAAGCTTTCTTT
few TRBJ1-6 TRBV12-3/TRBV12-4 - CASSGGERSPLHF TGTGCCAGCAGCGGTGGGGAACGGTCACCCCTCCACTTT
- TRBJ2-7 TRBV6-5 TRBD2 CASSYSTGGYEQYF TGTGCCAGCAGTTACTCGACGGGGGGCTACGAGCAGTACTTC
- TRBJ1-1 TRBV7-9 TRBD1 CASSLPRTTGSNTEAFF TGTGCCAGCAGCCTACCCCGGACGACAGGGTCGAACACTGAAGCTTTCTTT
few TRBJ2-5 TRBV3-1 TRBD2 CASSQRTSDTETQYF TGTGCCAGCAGCCAAAGGACTAGCGACACAGAGACCCAGTACTTC
medium-sized TRBJ2-7 TRBV29-1 - CSVEVFNRPFEQYF TGCAGCGTTGAAGTGTTCAACCGCCCCTTCGAGCAGTACTTC
many TRBJ2-3 TRBV7-3 - CASSASRGGSTDTQYF TGTGCCAGCAGCGCCTCTAGAGGGGGGAGCACAGATACGCAGTATTTT
few TRBJ2-2 TRBV6-5 TRBD2 CASSQTSGAGELFF TGTGCCAGCAGTCAGACTAGCGGCGCCGGGGAGCTGTTTTTT
many TRBJ2-3 TRBV27 - CASRDWGKEADTQYF TGTGCCAGCAGAGACTGGGGGAAAGAGGCAGATACGCAGTATTTT
many TRBJ2-2 TRBV6-5 TRBD2 CASSLGLAGVTGELFF TGTGCCAGCAGTTTGGGACTAGCGGGGGTCACCGGGGAGCTGTTTTTT
- TRBJ1-5 TRBV4-1 - CASSQVFQGNQPQHF TGCGCCAGCAGCCAAGTTTTCCAGGGAAATCAGCCCCAGCATTTT
many TRBJ1-6 TRBV2 - CASRGGGLNYNSPLHF TGTGCCAGCAGGGGGGGAGGACTAAACTATAATTCACCCCTCCACTTT
many TRBJ1-1 TRBV5-1 - CASSFSDTGHTEAFF TGCGCCAGCAGCTTTAGCGACACAGGGCACACTGAAGCTTTCTTT
- TRBJ2-7 TRBV6-2/TRBV6-3 - CANSYGPSEAYEQYF TGTGCCAACAGTTACGGTCCTAGCGAGGCCTACGAGCAGTACTTC
- TRBJ1-6 TRBV12-3/TRBV12-4 - CASSLARSGLNSPLHF TGTGCCAGCAGTTTAGCGCGATCGGGGCTAAATTCACCCCTCCACTTT
- TRBJ2-1 TRBV7-7 - CASSLGPSSYNEQFF TGTGCTAGCAGCTTAGGACCAAGCTCCTACAATGAGCAGTTCTTC
many TRBJ1-1 TRBV6-6 TRBD1 CASRDLGQGNTEAFF TGTGCCAGCAGGGACTTGGGACAGGGAAACACTGAAGCTTTCTTT
few TRBJ1-1 TRBV5-1 TRBD1 CASSSRPGGTEAFF TGCGCCAGCAGCTCCCGCCCAGGGGGCACTGAAGCTTTCTTT
many TRBJ2-2 TRBV7-3 TRBD2 CASSSGLAGVGTGELFF TGTGCCAGCAGCTCCGGACTAGCGGGGGTGGGCACCGGGGAGCTGTTTTTT
many TRBJ2-3 TRBV5-1 TRBD1 CASSLKGTGGTDTQYF TGCGCCAGCAGCTTGAAAGGGACAGGGGGCACAGATACGCAGTATTTT
few TRBJ1-6 TRBV6-6 - CASSYGGDNSPLHF TGTGCCAGCAGTTACGGTGGGGATAATTCACCCCTCCACTTT
few TRBJ2-3 TRBV7-2 TRBD2 CASSLMASGGTDTQYF TGTGCCAGCAGCTTAATGGCTAGCGGGGGCACAGATACGCAGTATTTT
many TRBJ2-3 TRBV19 TRBD1 CASSIVGQAVGDTQYF TGTGCCAGTAGTATAGTGGGACAGGCGGTCGGAGATACGCAGTATTTT
- TRBJ1-6 TRBV18 - CASSPKGPPLHF TGTGCCAGCTCACCAAAGGGGCCACCCCTCCACTTT
many TRBJ2-7 TRBV3-1 - CASSPTSTVYEQYF TGTGCCAGCAGCCCAACATCGACCGTTTACGAGCAGTACTTC
- TRBJ1-5 TRBV7-6 TRBD1 CASSLAQGVNQPQHF TGTGCCAGCAGCTTAGCGCAGGGGGTTAATCAGCCCCAGCATTTT